This is a list of T cell receptor beta chains from one sample in a study of blood T cell repertoires in COVID-19. Generated by immunoSEQ multiplex PCR, the TCRdb table keeps only in-frame clones and is missing some. The data contain over 100,000 clones, roughly 84% of them singletons. Sequences were obtained from peripheral blood. These receptors all stem from a woman in her 50s with acute or convalescent COVID-19. CDR3s include the opening cysteine and the closing phenylalanine or tryptophan. Fields, in order: J gene, clone size, D gene, V gene, CDR3 protein, CDR3 DNA. D genes are given only for firm matches. Clone size, where shown, is once, few, many, or a class for clones that have expanded.

TRBJ1-5 | few | . | TRBV28 | CASSLPEFNQPQHF | TGTGCCAGCAGTCTGCCAGAATTCAATCAGCCCCAGCATTTT
TRBJ2-7 | . | TRBD1 | TRBV5-1 | CASRKGTGTYEQYF | TGCGCCAGCAGGAAAGGGACAGGGACCTACGAGCAGTACTTC
TRBJ1-1 | . | . | TRBV15 | CATSRDKWTTGEAFF | TGTGCCACCAGCAGAGATAAATGGACAACCGGAGAAGCTTTCTTT
TRBJ1-2 | . | TRBD1 | TRBV5-4 | CASSLGTGSLRDGYTF | TGTGCCAGCAGCTTGGGGACAGGGTCCCTCAGAGATGGCTACACCTTC
TRBJ2-1 | . | TRBD2 | TRBV14 | CASSLGLAGISGDEQFF | TGTGCCAGCAGCCTCGGACTAGCGGGGATTTCCGGCGATGAGCAGTTCTTC
TRBJ1-4 | once | . | TRBV6-6 | CASRVGEKLFF | TGTGCCAGCCGGGTTGGGGAAAAACTGTTTTTT
TRBJ1-2 | . | . | TRBV19 | CASRDSERYDGYTF | TGTGCCAGTAGGGACTCCGAGAGATATGATGGCTACACCTTC
TRBJ2-6 | once | TRBD2 | TRBV5-1 | CASSLEVSTGGIGSGANVLTF | TGCGCCAGCAGCTTGGAGGTTTCGACGGGGGGAATAGGTTCTGGGGCCAACGTCCTGACTTTC
TRBJ2-1 | . | . | TRBV11-3 | CASSPRGVSYNEQFF | TGTGCCAGCAGCCCCAGGGGGGTTTCCTACAATGAGCAGTTCTTC
TRBJ1-5 | few | TRBD1 | TRBV6-2/TRBV6-3 | CASSSRTGVINQPQHF | TGTGCCAGCAGTTCCAGGACAGGGGTGATCAATCAGCCCCAGCATTTT
TRBJ1-6 | . | . | TRBV19 | CASSRWGPGNSPLHF | TGTGCCAGTAGTCGGTGGGGGCCTGGAAATTCACCCCTCCACTTT
TRBJ1-3 | . | TRBD1 | TRBV5-1 | CASSGTGYSGNTIYF | TGCGCCAGCAGCGGGACAGGGTACTCTGGAAACACCATATATTTT
TRBJ1-1 | . | . | TRBV5-1 | CASSPPDRNTEAFF | TGCGCCAGCAGCCCACCCGACAGGAACACTGAAGCTTTCTTT
TRBJ1-2 | . | . | TRBV18 | CASSAEANYGYTF | TGTGCCAGCTCGGCGGAAGCTAACTATGGCTACACCTTC
TRBJ2-5 | . | TRBD1 | TRBV5-1 | CASSGQGETQYF | TGCGCCAGCAGCGGACAGGGAGAGACCCAGTACTTC
TRBJ2-4 | . | TRBD1 | TRBV6-1 | CASSAEDRRRLRDIQYF | TGTGCCAGCAGTGCAGAGGACAGGCGTCGTTTGAGGGACATTCAGTACTTC
TRBJ1-2 | . | TRBD1 | TRBV30 | CAWSGTGTGRYGYTF | TGTGCCTGGAGCGGAACCGGGACAGGGCGCTATGGCTACACCTTC
TRBJ1-1 | . | TRBD1 | TRBV19 | CASTLSQGGLGTEAFF | TGTGCCAGTACCCTGTCCCAGGGGGGTTTGGGGACTGAAGCTTTCTTT
TRBJ2-2 | . | . | TRBV18 | CASSPVSRHLNTGELFF | TGTGCCAGCTCACCAGTTTCGAGACACTTGAACACCGGGGAGCTGTTTTTT
TRBJ1-2 | once | TRBD1 | TRBV30 | CAWYRGRANYGYTF | TGTGCCTGGTACAGGGGAAGGGCTAACTATGGCTACACCTTC
TRBJ2-5 | . | . | TRBV4-2 | CASSQDKGLRDSETQYF | TGTGCCAGCAGCCAAGACAAAGGACTCAGAGACTCGGAGACCCAGTACTTC
TRBJ2-7 | . | . | TRBV9 | CASSVGGEDYEQYF | TGTGCCAGCAGCGTAGGTGGGGAGGACTACGAGCAGTACTTC
TRBJ1-3 | . | . | TRBV12-5 | CASGYGGTIGNTIYF | TGTGCTAGTGGTTATGGTGGGACAATAGGAAACACCATATATTTT
TRBJ1-1 | . | . | TRBV19 | CASSITQQGAEAFF | TGTGCCAGTAGTATAACGCAACAGGGCGCTGAAGCTTTCTTT
TRBJ1-5 | . | . | TRBV30 | CAWSVGGDTSRGQPQHF | TGTGCCTGGAGTGTCGGTGGGGACACATCACGGGGCCAGCCCCAGCATTTT
TRBJ1-2 | . | . | TRBV19 | CASSNSRTTNYGYTF | TGTGCCAGTAGTAACAGCAGGACTACTAACTATGGCTACACCTTC
TRBJ1-1 | . | TRBD1 | TRBV29-1 | CSVVHRGTEAFF | TGCAGCGTTGTGCACAGGGGAACTGAAGCTTTCTTT
TRBJ1-2 | once | TRBD1 | TRBV19 | CASSIRDSILGYTF | TGTGCCAGTAGTATCCGGGACAGTATTTTGGGCTACACCTTC
TRBJ2-6 | . | . | TRBV11-3 | CASSPGHHSGANVLTF | TGTGCCAGCAGCCCGGGACACCACTCTGGGGCCAACGTCCTGACTTTC
TRBJ1-5 | once | . | TRBV6-6 | CASFGFSGNQPQHF | TGTGCCAGCTTTGGTTTCTCGGGCAATCAGCCCCAGCATTTT
TRBJ1-1 | . | . | TRBV5-6 | CASSPTRGDTEAFF | TGTGCCAGCAGCCCTACGCGGGGGGACACTGAAGCTTTCTTT
TRBJ2-7 | . | . | TRBV5-1 | CASSFSPAYEQYF | TGCGCCAGCAGCTTCTCCCCGGCCTACGAGCAGTACTTC
TRBJ1-2 | once | TRBD1 | TRBV25-1 | CASSEAGTGGRYGYTF | TGTGCCAGCAGTGAAGCGGGGACAGGGGGACGATATGGCTACACCTTC
TRBJ2-1 | . | TRBD2 | TRBV7-3 | CASSQGLAGIINEQFF | TGTGCCAGCAGCCAGGGTCTAGCGGGGATTATCAATGAGCAGTTCTTC
TRBJ1-4 | . | . | TRBV18 | CASSPAGSLNEKLFF | TGTGCCAGCTCACCCGCGGGGAGCCTTAATGAAAAACTGTTTTTT
TRBJ2-7 | . | . | TRBV5-1 | CASSPQGRGLYEQYF | TGCGCCAGCAGCCCACAGGGTCGGGGCCTCTACGAGCAGTACTTC
TRBJ2-7 | . | TRBD1 | TRBV5-1 | CASSPLGQSSYEQYF | TGCGCCAGCAGCCCCCTGGGACAGTCTTCCTACGAGCAGTACTTC
TRBJ1-1 | . | . | TRBV5-1 | CASSPDRIKGAFF | TGCGCCAGCAGCCCCGACAGAATTAAGGGAGCTTTCTTT
TRBJ2-3 | . | . | TRBV5-1 | CASSLQGTSTDTQYF | TGCGCCAGCAGCTTGCAGGGTACTAGCACAGATACGCAGTATTTT
TRBJ2-5 | once | . | TRBV5-1 | CASSFPGQETQYF | TGCGCCAGCAGCTTTCCGGGCCAAGAGACCCAGTACTTC
TRBJ2-7 | . | TRBD1 | TRBV28 | CASSFSGTGGDEQYF | TGTGCCAGCAGTTTCTCTGGGACAGGGGGTGACGAGCAGTACTTC
TRBJ1-5 | . | . | TRBV19 | CASSIARSQPQHF | TGTGCCAGTAGTATAGCGAGGAGTCAGCCCCAGCATTTT
TRBJ1-6 | once | . | TRBV7-3 | CASSLNAQGNSPLHF | TGTGCCAGCAGCTTGAACGCTCAGGGAAATTCACCCCTCCACTTT
TRBJ1-4 | . | TRBD1 | TRBV2 | CASSNRGDEKLFF | TGTGCCAGCAGCAACAGGGGTGATGAAAAACTGTTTTTT
TRBJ1-1 | few | TRBD1 | TRBV10-3 | CAIWGQGDTEAFF | TGTGCCATATGGGGACAGGGTGACACTGAAGCTTTCTTT
TRBJ2-7 | . | . | TRBV6-5 | CASTKLGVKEQYF | TGTGCCAGCACCAAACTGGGAGTTAAGGAGCAGTACTTC